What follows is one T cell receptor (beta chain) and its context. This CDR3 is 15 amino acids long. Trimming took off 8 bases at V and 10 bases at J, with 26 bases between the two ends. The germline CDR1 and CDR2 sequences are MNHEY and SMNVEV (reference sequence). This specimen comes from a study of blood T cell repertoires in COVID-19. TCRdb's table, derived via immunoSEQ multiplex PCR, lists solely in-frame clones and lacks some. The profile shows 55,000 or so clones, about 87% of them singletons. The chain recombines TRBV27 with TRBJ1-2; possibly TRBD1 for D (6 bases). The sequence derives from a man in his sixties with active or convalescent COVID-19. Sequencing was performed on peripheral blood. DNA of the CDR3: TGTGCCAGCTCCCTGTCAGGGGCCCTCATATGGGCCTACACCTTC. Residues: CASSLSGALIWAYTF.